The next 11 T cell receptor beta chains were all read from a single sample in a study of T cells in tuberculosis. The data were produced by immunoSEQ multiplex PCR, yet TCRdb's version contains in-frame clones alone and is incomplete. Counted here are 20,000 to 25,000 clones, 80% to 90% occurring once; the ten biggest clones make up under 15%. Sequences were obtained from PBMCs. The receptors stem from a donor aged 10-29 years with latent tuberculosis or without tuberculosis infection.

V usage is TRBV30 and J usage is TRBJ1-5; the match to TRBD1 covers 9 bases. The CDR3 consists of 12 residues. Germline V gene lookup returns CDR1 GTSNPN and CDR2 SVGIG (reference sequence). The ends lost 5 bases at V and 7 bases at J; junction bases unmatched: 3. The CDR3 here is CAWGQGRQPQHF. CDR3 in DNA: TGTGCCTGGGGACAGGGGAGGCAGCCCCAGCATTTT.

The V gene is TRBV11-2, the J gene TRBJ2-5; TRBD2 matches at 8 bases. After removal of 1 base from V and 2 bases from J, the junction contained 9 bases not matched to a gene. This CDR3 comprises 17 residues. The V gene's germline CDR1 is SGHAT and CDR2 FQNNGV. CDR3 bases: TGTGCCAGCAGCTTAGCCATGACGCGGGGGGTTCAAGAGACCCAGTACTTC. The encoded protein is CASSLAMTRGVQETQYF.

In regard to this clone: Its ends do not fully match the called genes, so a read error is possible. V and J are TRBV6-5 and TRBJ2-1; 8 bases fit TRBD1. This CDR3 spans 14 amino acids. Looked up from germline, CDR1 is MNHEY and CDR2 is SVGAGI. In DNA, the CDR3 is TGTGCCAGCAGTTACAGGCAGGGGGCGCTTGTCAGGGTCTTC. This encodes CASSYRQGALVRVF.

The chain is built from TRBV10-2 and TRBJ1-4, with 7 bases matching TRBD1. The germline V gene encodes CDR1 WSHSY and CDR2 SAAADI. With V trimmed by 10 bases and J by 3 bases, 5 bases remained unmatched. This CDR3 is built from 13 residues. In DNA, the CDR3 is TGCGCCATCAGGGGGGGGCCTAATGAAAAACTGTTTTTT. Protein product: CAIRGGPNEKLFF.

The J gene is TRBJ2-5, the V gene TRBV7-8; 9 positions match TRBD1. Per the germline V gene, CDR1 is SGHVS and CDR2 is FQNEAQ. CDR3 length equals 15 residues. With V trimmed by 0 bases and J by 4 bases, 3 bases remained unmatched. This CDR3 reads CASSLARTGVETQYF. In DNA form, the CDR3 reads TGTGCCAGCAGCTTAGCGAGGACAGGGGTAGAGACCCAGTACTTC.

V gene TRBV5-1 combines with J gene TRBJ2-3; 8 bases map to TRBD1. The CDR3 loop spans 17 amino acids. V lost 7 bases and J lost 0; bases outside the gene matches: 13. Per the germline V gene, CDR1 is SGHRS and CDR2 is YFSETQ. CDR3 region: CASAIRQGLGSTDTQYF. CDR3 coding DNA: TGCGCCAGCGCTATTCGACAGGGGTTGGGTAGCACAGATACGCAGTATTTT.

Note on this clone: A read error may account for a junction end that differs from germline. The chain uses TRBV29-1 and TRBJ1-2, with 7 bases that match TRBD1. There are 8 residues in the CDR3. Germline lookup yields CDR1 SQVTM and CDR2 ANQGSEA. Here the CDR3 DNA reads TGCAGCGCCCAGGGGGTTCCCTTC. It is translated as CSAQGVPF.

The CDR3 DNA reads TGTGCCAGCAGCTTGATAGGGGGCGACGAGCAGTACTTC. Translation gives CASSLIGGDEQYF. The V call is TRBV5-6, the J call TRBJ2-7; 7 nucleotides line up with TRBD1. The CDR3 length is 13 residues. V gave up 1 base and J gave up 5 bases; unmatched junction bases: 3. Germline CDR1 and CDR2: SGHDT and YYEEEE.

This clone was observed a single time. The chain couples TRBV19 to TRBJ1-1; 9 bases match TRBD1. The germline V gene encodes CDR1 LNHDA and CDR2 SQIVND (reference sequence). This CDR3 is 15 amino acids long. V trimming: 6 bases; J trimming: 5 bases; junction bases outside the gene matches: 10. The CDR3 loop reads CASRLTGGRETEAFF. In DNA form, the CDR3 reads TGTGCCAGTAGGTTAACAGGGGGCAGGGAGACTGAAGCTTTCTTT. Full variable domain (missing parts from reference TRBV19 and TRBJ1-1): DGGITQSPKYLFRKEGQNVTLSCEQNLNHDAMYWYRQDPGQGLRLIYYSQIVNDFQKGDIAEGYSVSREKKESFPLTVTSAQKNPTAFYLCASRLTGGRETEAFFGQGTRLTVV.

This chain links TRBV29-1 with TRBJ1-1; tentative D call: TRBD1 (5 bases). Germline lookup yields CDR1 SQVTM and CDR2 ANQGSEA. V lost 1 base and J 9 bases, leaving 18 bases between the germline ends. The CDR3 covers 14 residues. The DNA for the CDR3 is TGCAGCGTTGAAGCGCTGTCCACGGGGGTCAAAGCTTTCTTT. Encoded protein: CSVEALSTGVKAFF.

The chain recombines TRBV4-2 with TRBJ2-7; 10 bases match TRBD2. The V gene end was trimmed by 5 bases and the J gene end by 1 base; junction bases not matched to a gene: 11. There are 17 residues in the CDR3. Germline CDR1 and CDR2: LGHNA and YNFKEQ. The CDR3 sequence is CASSGFTGTSASYEQYF. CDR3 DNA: TGTGCCAGCAGCGGCTTTACCGGGACTAGCGCATCCTACGAGCAGTACTTC.